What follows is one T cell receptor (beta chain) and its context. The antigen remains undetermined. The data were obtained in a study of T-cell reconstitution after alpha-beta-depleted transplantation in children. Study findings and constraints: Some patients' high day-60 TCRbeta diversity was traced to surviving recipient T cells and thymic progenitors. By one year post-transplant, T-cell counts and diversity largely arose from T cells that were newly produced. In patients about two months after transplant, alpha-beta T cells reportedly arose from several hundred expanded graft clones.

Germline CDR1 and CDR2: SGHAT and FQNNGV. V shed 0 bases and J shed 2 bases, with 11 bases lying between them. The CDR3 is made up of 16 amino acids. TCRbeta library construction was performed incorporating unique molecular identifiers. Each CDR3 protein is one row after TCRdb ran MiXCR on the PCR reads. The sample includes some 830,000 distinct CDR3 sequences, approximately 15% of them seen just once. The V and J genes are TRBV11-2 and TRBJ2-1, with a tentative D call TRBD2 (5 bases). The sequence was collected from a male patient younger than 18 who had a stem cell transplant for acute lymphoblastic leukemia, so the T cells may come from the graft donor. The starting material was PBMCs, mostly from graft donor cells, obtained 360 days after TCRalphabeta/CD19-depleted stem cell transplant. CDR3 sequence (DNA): TGTGCCAGCAGCTTAGATATCCGGGATCCCTACAATGAGCAGTTCTTC. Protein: CASSLDIRDPYNEQFF.